This is a list of T cell receptor beta chains from one sample in a study of PD-1 blockade in classical Hodgkin lymphoma. Using immunoSEQ multiplex PCR, the repertoire was profiled, and TCRdb retains in-frame clones only, with some absent. The sample yields under 20,000 clones, 84% seen once. This specimen consisted of peripheral blood mononuclear cells (PBMCs), obtained at baseline. The receptors originated from a human donor with classical Hodgkin lymphoma. CDR3s include the opening cysteine and the closing phenylalanine or tryptophan. A D gene is named only where the DNA matches it firmly.

V gene: TRBV7-9
J gene: TRBJ2-7
D gene: NA
CDR3 protein: CASSLGSGPWEQYF

V gene: TRBV5-1
J gene: TRBJ2-3
D gene: NA
CDR3 protein: CASSLNAITDTQYF

V gene: TRBV4-1
J gene: TRBJ2-3
D gene: NA
CDR3 protein: CASSPDLGAVDTQYF

V gene: TRBV5-6
J gene: TRBJ2-1
D gene: NA
CDR3 protein: CASSLAMGTKKNEQFF

V gene: TRBV30
J gene: TRBJ1-2
D gene: NA
CDR3 protein: CAWSPDLRGYGYTF

V gene: TRBV4-1
J gene: TRBJ2-5
D gene: TRBD1
CDR3 protein: CASSQGQGRTGETQYF

V gene: TRBV19
J gene: TRBJ2-2
D gene: NA
CDR3 protein: CASTNTGELFF

V gene: TRBV5-6
J gene: TRBJ1-6
D gene: NA
CDR3 protein: CASSPFGSYNSPLHF

V gene: TRBV7-6
J gene: TRBJ2-5
D gene: NA
CDR3 protein: CASTLNVMETQYF

V gene: TRBV5-4
J gene: TRBJ2-7
D gene: NA
CDR3 protein: CASSETVSYEQYF

V gene: TRBV5-1
J gene: TRBJ2-7
D gene: NA
CDR3 protein: CASSSSYEQYF

V gene: TRBV29-1
J gene: TRBJ1-1
D gene: TRBD1
CDR3 protein: CSAARGQGNTEAFF

V gene: TRBV28
J gene: TRBJ2-6
D gene: TRBD1
CDR3 protein: CASSLPAYLTGAPRSGANVLTF

V gene: TRBV7-2
J gene: TRBJ2-7
D gene: TRBD2
CDR3 protein: CASSRLAGPYEQYF

V gene: TRBV11-1
J gene: TRBJ1-1
D gene: NA
CDR3 protein: CASSLESSEAFF

V gene: TRBV5-8
J gene: TRBJ2-6
D gene: NA
CDR3 protein: CASSLDGSGANVLTF

V gene: TRBV4-3
J gene: TRBJ1-2
D gene: NA
CDR3 protein: CASSQALTPGLYVYGYTF

V gene: TRBV18
J gene: TRBJ2-7
D gene: TRBD1
CDR3 protein: CASSRSGTGGLYEQYF

V gene: TRBV6-5
J gene: TRBJ2-5
D gene: TRBD1
CDR3 protein: CASSVGTGPWGTQYF

V gene: TRBV10-3
J gene: TRBJ2-1
D gene: NA
CDR3 protein: CAISAWHDEQFF

V gene: TRBV7-9
J gene: TRBJ1-1
D gene: NA
CDR3 protein: CASSFNNLNTEAFF

V gene: TRBV6-6
J gene: TRBJ1-1
D gene: NA
CDR3 protein: CASRDIETEAFF

V gene: TRBV7-8
J gene: TRBJ1-4
D gene: TRBD1
CDR3 protein: CASSLYRGVTEKLFF

V gene: TRBV18
J gene: TRBJ1-1
D gene: TRBD1
CDR3 protein: CASSPTLTGGYTEAFF

V gene: TRBV5-6
J gene: TRBJ2-6
D gene: NA
CDR3 protein: CASSLLYDRSGANVLTF

V gene: TRBV28
J gene: TRBJ2-5
D gene: TRBD2
CDR3 protein: CASSPLAGGFRETQYF

V gene: TRBV5-4
J gene: TRBJ1-2
D gene: NA
CDR3 protein: CASSQRTANGYTF

V gene: TRBV20-1
J gene: TRBJ2-5
D gene: NA
CDR3 protein: CSAHTRETQYF

V gene: TRBV28
J gene: TRBJ1-2
D gene: NA
CDR3 protein: CASGQTRYGYTF

V gene: TRBV4-3
J gene: TRBJ2-3
D gene: TRBD2
CDR3 protein: CASSPDLPTPGLAGDFTDTQYF

V gene: TRBV7-9
J gene: TRBJ1-1
D gene: TRBD1
CDR3 protein: CASSTGQGMNTEAFF

V gene: TRBV7-9
J gene: TRBJ1-1
D gene: NA
CDR3 protein: CASSPTIGDPMASF

V gene: TRBV19
J gene: TRBJ2-1
D gene: NA
CDR3 protein: CASSIAPVTQSSYNEQFF

V gene: TRBV7-9
J gene: TRBJ1-6
D gene: TRBD1
CDR3 protein: CASSLATRGWSPLHF

V gene: TRBV7-6
J gene: TRBJ2-1
D gene: NA
CDR3 protein: CASSPTPAGTYNEQFF

V gene: TRBV4-2
J gene: TRBJ1-1
D gene: TRBD1
CDR3 protein: CASSQEYATGTAEAFF

V gene: TRBV6-1
J gene: TRBJ2-1
D gene: NA
CDR3 protein: CASSEVFLGAGNEQFF

V gene: TRBV6-6
J gene: TRBJ1-2
D gene: NA
CDR3 protein: CAATGIPANYGYTF

V gene: TRBV29-1
J gene: TRBJ1-1
D gene: NA
CDR3 protein: CSVLGNTEAFF

V gene: TRBV5-1
J gene: TRBJ2-2
D gene: NA
CDR3 protein: CASSWGQGTSPGELFF